The 3 T cell receptor beta chains below come from one sample, sequenced in a study of blood T cell repertoires in COVID-19. The repertoire was sequenced with immunoSEQ multiplex PCR; TCRdb's copy has only in-frame clones and lacks some. The top ten clones hold about 18% of a sample with over 150,000 clones, approximately 90% of them seen once. Sequenced sample: peripheral blood. Receptor source: a man aged 45 to 65 with COVID-19, enrolled during active disease.

The chain employs TRBV30 and TRBJ2-3; 11 nucleotides align to TRBD2. Per the germline V gene, CDR1 is GTSNPN and CDR2 is SVGIG (reference sequence). The length of the CDR3 is 15 residues. Germline trimming cut 6 bases from V and 2 bases from J; bases unmatched to any gene: 7. The CDR3 DNA reads TGTGCCTGCCGGGGACTAGCGGCGCACACAGATACGCAGTATTTT. Translation gives CACRGLAAHTDTQYF.

The gene calls are TRBV11-2 and TRBJ1-2; 9 nucleotides line up with TRBD1. The CDR3 length is 17 residues. Trimming removed 5 bases from V and 4 bases from J; junction bases left unmatched: 14. Germline-derived CDR1 and CDR2 are SGHAT and FQNNGV. The CDR3 coding sequence is TGTGCCAGCAGCGCCAACAAAAACCGGGACAGGGCCTATGGCTACACCTTC. It codes for CASSANKNRDRAYGYTF.

The V and J genes are TRBV5-1 and TRBJ1-1; D is unresolved. CDR1 is SGHRS, CDR2 YFSETQ, per germline. V lost 0 bases and J 0 bases, leaving 9 bases between the germline ends. This CDR3 has 15 residues. The CDR3 DNA reads as TGCGCCAGCAGCTTGGATGCACAGCTGAACACTGAAGCTTTCTTT. It is translated as CASSLDAQLNTEAFF.